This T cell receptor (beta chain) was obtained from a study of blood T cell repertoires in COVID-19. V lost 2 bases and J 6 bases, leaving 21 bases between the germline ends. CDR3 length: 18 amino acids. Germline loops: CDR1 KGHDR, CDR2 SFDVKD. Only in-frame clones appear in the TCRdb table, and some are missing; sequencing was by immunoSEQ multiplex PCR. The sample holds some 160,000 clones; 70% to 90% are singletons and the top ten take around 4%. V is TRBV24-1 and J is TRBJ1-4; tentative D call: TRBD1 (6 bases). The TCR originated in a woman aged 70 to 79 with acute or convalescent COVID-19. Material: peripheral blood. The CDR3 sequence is CATSDSLWTASRDEKLFF. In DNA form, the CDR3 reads TGTGCCACCAGTGATTCACTTTGGACAGCCTCTAGGGATGAAAAACTGTTTTTT.